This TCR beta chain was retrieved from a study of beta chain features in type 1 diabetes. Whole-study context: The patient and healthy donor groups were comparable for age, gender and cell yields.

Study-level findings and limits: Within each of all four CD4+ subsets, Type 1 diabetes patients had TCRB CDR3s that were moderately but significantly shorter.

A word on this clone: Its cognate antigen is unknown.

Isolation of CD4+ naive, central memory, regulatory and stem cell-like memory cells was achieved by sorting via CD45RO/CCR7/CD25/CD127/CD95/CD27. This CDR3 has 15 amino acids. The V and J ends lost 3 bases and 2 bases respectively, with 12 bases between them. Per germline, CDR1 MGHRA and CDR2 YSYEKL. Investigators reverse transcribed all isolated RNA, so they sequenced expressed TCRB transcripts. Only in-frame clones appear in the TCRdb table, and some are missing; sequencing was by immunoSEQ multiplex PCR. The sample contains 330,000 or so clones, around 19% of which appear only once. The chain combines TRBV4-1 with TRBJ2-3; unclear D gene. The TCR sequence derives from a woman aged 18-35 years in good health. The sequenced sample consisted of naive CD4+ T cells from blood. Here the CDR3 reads CASSHSVLPTDTQYF. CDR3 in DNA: TGCGCCAGCAGCCACAGCGTTCTTCCCACAGATACGCAGTATTTT.